This entry concerns a single T cell receptor beta chain. Which antigen it targets is not known. It has no much larger one-base neighbor in the sample; base qualities were not kept. The sample originates from a study of shared T cell receptors in the human thymus (dated by TCRdb to the early 2020s). A note on the overall study: The study examined how self-reactive, shared T-cell receptor alpha chains are generated in the human thymus.

Library prep was done by the immunoSEQ multiplex PCR assay. The source is immuneACCESS, and TCRdb retained only in-frame sequences with V and J called. Part of the clones is not carried over; for the studies checked, unresolved V genes explain less than half of this, and the remainder is unexplained. This sample is represented by approximately 490,000 clones; about four fifths of them were singletons. The ten largest clonotypes hold around 0.013% of the sample. V lost 5 bases and J lost 9 bases; the stretch between them is 12 bases long. The CDR3 measures 12 amino acids from cysteine to phenylalanine. The sequence is cut down to CDR3 DNA, 36 bases in frame from base 1. Sequences SGHRS (CDR1) and YFSETQ (CDR2) are obtained from the germline V gene. The data also belong to a second study, concerning human thymus T cells. Per that second paper: In Finland, the donors were immunologically healthy infants who were having open corrective cardiac surgery for congenital heart defects. The thymus tissue came from surgical resects taken out during corrective cardiac surgery. V and J gene segment usage appeared biased in both thymic and peripheral blood repertoires. According to the related research, thymic TCR repertoires were highly overlapping among unrelated individuals. The study used under ten infant thymus samples plus four related peripheral blood samples to characterize TCR alpha and beta repertoires. Donor ages ranged from roughly 6 to 250 days, and the cohort comprised over 5 male and a couple of female infants. Thymocytes were released mechanically from tissue and stored at -70 °C as pellets of about 8.5-31 million cells. Genomic DNA was extracted from frozen cell pellets with a QIAsymphony instrument. Using the immunoSEQ multiplex PCR assay, the TCRB and TCRAD loci were amplified from a standardized quantity of quality-controlled genomic DNA. The amplicons covered the V(D)J region and were long enough to include the CDR3 and to identify the V and J genes. The amplicons were sequenced on an Illumina platform via the commercial immunoSEQ service. Corrections for primer bias and sequencing errors followed previously described methods, while TCRAD and TCRB definitions were based on the IMGT database. Analysis of the repertoires was done with immunoSEQ Analyzer 3.0 and VDJTools and included basic statistics, V/J segment usage, diversity estimates, rarefaction and pairwise overlap. Diversity was estimated using the Chao1, ChaoE, Efron-Thisted, Shannon and inverse Simpson indices, and was also estimated on datasets down-sampled to the size of the smallest sample. Repertoire overlap was assessed by strict matching of CDR3 nucleotide sequence, V gene and J gene, and clustering was done by Jaccard-based multidimensional scaling. On average, approximately 790,000 unique TCRB clonotypes were obtained from thymus samples, compared with about 84,000 from blood samples.

The sequence was obtained from a boy less than two years old with a congenital heart defect. Donor details come from another sample of the same person, matched by shared clones. What was sequenced was thymocytes. The chain links TRBV5-1 with TRBJ1-3, with no confident D gene call. The CDR3 in this case is CASRGSRGTIYF. The nucleotides read TGCGCCAGCAGGGGTTCCCGGGGCACCATATATTTT.